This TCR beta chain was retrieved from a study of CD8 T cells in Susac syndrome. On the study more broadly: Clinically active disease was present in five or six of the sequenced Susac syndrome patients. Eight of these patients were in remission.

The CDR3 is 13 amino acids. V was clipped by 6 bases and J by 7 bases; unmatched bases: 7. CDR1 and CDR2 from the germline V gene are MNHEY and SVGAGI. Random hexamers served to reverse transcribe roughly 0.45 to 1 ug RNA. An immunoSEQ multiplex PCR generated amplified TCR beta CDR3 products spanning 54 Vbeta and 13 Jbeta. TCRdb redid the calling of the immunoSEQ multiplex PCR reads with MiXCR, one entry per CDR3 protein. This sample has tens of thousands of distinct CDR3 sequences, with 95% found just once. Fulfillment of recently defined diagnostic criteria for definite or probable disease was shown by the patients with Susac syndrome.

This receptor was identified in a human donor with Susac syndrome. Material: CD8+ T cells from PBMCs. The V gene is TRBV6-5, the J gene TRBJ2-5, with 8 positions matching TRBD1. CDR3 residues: CASSPGQGGTQYF. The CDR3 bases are TGTGCCAGCAGCCCCGGACAGGGCGGGACCCAGTACTTC.